The 11 T cell receptor beta chains below were found in one sample sequenced in a study of cytomegalovirus exposure and HLA in healthy donors. Some clones are missing from TCRdb's copy, which holds only in-frame ones; the method was immunoSEQ multiplex PCR. The sample lists 130,000 to 150,000 clones; roughly 89% were seen once. Material: PBMCs. The source is a man between 18 and 35 years old in good health and CMV-seropositive.

The rearrangement joins TRBV6-5 to TRBJ1-1; unclear D gene. Germline loops: CDR1 MNHEY, CDR2 SVGAGI. V shed 6 bases and J shed 3 bases, with 11 bases lying between them. This CDR3 is 13 amino acids long. CDR3 amino acids: CASSLSGDTEAFF. The CDR3 DNA follows: TGTGCCAGCAGCCTAAGCGGGGACACTGAAGCTTTCTTT.

The rearrangement uses TRBV12-5 and TRBJ2-1; a weak D match, TRBD2 (5 bases). Trimming pared 6 bases from V and 5 bases from J, leaving 11 bases between. The germline CDR1 and CDR2 sequences are LGHNT and FRNRAP. The CDR3 is made up of 13 amino acids. This CDR3 reads CASGVTRDNEQFF. CDR3 bases: TGTGCTAGTGGGGTTACTAGGGACAATGAGCAGTTCTTC. Using reference TRBV12-5 and TRBJ2-1 for the parts outside the CDR3, the full variable domain is DARVTQTPRHKVTEMGQEVTMRCQPILGHNTVFWYRQTMMQGLELLAYFRNRAPLDDSGMPKDRFSAEMPDATLATLKIQPSEPRDSAVYFCASGVTRDNEQFFGPGTRLTVL.

The J gene is TRBJ1-6, the V gene TRBV14; the D gene is possibly TRBD1 (5 bases). Germline assignment: CDR1 SGHDN and CDR2 FVKESK. V dropped 0 bases and J dropped 11 bases, with 14 bases sitting between them. The CDR3 is made up of 15 amino acids. CDR3 protein: CASSQDWRGAAPLHF. CDR3 in DNA: TGTGCCAGCAGCCAAGATTGGAGGGGCGCGGCACCCCTCCACTTT. Variable domain in full (rest from reference TRBV14 and TRBJ1-6): EAGVTQFPSHSVIEKGQTVTLRCDPISGHDNLYWYRRVMGKEIKFLLHFVKESKQDESGMPNNRFLAERTGGTYSTLKVQPAELEDSGVYFCASSQDWRGAAPLHFGNGTRLTVT.

The rearrangement joins TRBV18 to TRBJ2-5, with TRBD2 identical over 7 bases. V was clipped by 0 bases and J by 4 bases; unmatched bases: 5. The CDR3 has 15 amino acids. Germline V lookup: CDR1 KGHSH, CDR2 LQKENI. The CDR3, as DNA: TGTGCCAGCTCACCACCGCTGGGAGGGCCAGAGACCCAGTACTTC. This translates into CASSPPLGGPETQYF.

This chain links TRBV13 with TRBJ1-1; TRBD1 matches at 9 bases. With 3 bases clipped from V and 3 bases from J, the junction kept 5 bases outside the gene matches. The CDR3 extends over 15 amino acids. From germline, CDR1 is PRHDT and CDR2 FYEKMQ (reference sequence). The CDR3 here is CASSFDRGIDTEAFF. The CDR3 DNA follows: TGTGCCAGCAGCTTTGACAGGGGGATCGACACTGAAGCTTTCTTT.

This rearrangement joins TRBV19 to TRBJ2-6; D may be TRBD1 (5 bases). CDR3 length equals 16 residues. Per germline, CDR1 LNHDA and CDR2 SQIVND (reference sequence). Deletions cut 4 bases from V and 0 bases from J, with 10 bases between. DNA for the CDR3: TGTGCCAGTAGTAGGCAGGGTAGCTCTGGGGCCAACGTCCTGACTTTC. It yields the protein CASSRQGSSGANVLTF.

J is TRBJ2-3 and V is TRBV6-5; a possible D gene is TRBD2 (6 bases). The V gene's germline CDR1 is MNHEY and CDR2 SVGAGI. This CDR3 spans 15 amino acids. Trimming took 5 bases from V and 2 from J, leaving 14 bases between them. The CDR3 is CASSPGERNTDTQYF. DNA of the CDR3: TGTGCCAGCAGTCCGGGGGAGCGGAACACAGATACGCAGTATTTT.

This chain uses TRBV5-8 with TRBJ1-2; D is unresolved. Looked up from germline, CDR1 is SGHTS and CDR2 is YDEGEE. With 2 bases removed from V and 8 bases from J, the gap between germline ends came to 7 bases. There are 11 residues in the CDR3. The CDR3 spells CASSFSPGYTF. In DNA form, the CDR3 reads TGTGCCAGCAGCTTCAGTCCCGGCTACACCTTC.

This clone is a singleton in its sample. The CDR3 loop reads CASSQDLWGADQPQHF. The DNA for the CDR3 is TGCGCCAGCAGCCAAGATCTATGGGGCGCGGATCAGCCCCAGCATTTT. The rearrangement links TRBV4-1 to TRBJ1-5; maybe TRBD1 (5 bases). The germline gives CDR1 MGHRA, CDR2 YSYEKL. This CDR3 has 16 amino acids. V was clipped by 0 bases and J by 5 bases, with 14 bases between them.

V and J are TRBV27 and TRBJ2-5; 7 nucleotides align to TRBD1. In germline, CDR1 is MNHEY, CDR2 SMNVEV (reference sequence). J was trimmed by 1 base and V by 5 bases; bases with no gene match: 10. CDR3 length: 16 residues. The CDR3 sequence is CASSLILTGRQETQYF. CDR3 bases: TGTGCCAGCAGTCTGATCTTGACAGGGCGCCAAGAGACCCAGTACTTC.

The CDR3 protein is CASTPRGRAYNEQFF. The CDR3 DNA is TGTGCCAGCACCCCCCGGGGGAGGGCCTACAATGAGCAGTTCTTC. The chain couples TRBV6-6 to TRBJ2-1; TRBD2 agrees at 7 bases. Germline CDR1 reads MNHNY; CDR2 reads SVGAGI (reference sequence). Trimming at V came to 7 bases and at J to 2 bases, leaving 8 bases not matched to a gene. The CDR3 contains 15 residues.